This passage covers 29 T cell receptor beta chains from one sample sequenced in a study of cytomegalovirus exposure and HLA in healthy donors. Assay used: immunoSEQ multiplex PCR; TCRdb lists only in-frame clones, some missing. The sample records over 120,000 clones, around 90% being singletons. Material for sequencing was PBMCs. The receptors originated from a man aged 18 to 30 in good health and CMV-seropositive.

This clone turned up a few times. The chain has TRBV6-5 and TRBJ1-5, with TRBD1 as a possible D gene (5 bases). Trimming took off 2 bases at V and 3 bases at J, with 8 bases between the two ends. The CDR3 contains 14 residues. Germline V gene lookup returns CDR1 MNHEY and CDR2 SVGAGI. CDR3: CASSYQGPNQPQHF. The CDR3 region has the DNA TGTGCCAGCAGTTACCAGGGTCCCAATCAGCCCCAGCATTTT.

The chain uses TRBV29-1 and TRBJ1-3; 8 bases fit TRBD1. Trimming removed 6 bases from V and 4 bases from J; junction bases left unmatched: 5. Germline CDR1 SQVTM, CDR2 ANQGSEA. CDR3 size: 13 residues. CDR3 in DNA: TGCAGCGTGGCAGGGGGCTCAGGAAACACCATATATTTT. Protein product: CSVAGGSGNTIYF.

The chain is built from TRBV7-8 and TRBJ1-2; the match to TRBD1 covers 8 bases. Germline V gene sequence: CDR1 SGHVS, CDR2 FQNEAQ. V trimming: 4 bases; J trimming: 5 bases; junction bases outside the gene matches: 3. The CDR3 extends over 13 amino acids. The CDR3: CASSSDRGYGYTF. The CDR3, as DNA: TGTGCCAGCAGCTCTGACAGGGGTTATGGCTACACCTTC.

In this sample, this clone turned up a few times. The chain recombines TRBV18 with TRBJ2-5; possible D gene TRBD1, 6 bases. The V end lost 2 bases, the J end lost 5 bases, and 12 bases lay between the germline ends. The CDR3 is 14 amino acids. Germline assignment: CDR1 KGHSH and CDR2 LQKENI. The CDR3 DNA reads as TGTGCCAGCTCACCAAAGCAGGGGCGGGAGACCCAGTACTTC. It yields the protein CASSPKQGRETQYF.

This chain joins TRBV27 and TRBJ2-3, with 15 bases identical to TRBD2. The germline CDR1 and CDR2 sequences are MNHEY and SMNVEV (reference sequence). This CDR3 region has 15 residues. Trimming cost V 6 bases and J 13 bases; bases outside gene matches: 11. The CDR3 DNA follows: TGTGCCAGCAGCTTCCGGACTAGCGGGGGGGCCAGGGAGTATTTT. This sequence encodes CASSFRTSGGAREYF.

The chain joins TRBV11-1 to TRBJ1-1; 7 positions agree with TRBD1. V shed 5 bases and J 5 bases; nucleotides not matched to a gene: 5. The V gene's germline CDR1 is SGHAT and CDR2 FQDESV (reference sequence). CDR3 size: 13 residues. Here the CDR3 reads CASSPGGRTEAFF. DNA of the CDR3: TGTGCCAGCAGCCCAGGGGGTAGGACTGAAGCTTTCTTT. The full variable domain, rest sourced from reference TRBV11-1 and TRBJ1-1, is EAEVAQSPRYKITEKSQAVAFWCDPISGHATLYWYRQILGQGPELLVQFQDESVVDDSQLPKDRFSAERLKGVDSTLKIQPAELGDSAMYLCASSPGGRTEAFFGQGTRLTVV.

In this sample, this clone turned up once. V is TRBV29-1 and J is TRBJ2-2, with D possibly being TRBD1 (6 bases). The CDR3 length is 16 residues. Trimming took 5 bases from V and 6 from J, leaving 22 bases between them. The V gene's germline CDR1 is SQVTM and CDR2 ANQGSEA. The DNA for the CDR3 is TGCAGCGTTCGCAGGATTTCGGGACAATATTCCGGGGAGCTGTTTTTT. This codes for CSVRRISGQYSGELFF.

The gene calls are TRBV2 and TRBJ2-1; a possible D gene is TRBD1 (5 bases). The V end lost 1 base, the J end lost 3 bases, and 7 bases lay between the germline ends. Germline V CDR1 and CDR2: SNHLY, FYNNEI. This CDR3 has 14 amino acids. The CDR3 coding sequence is TGTGCCAGCAGTGAAGAACAGGTCTACAATGAGCAGTTCTTC. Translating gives CASSEEQVYNEQFF.

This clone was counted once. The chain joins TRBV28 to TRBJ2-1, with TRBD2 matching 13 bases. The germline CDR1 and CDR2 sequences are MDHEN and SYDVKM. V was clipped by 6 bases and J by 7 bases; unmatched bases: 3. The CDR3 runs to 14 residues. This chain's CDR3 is CASRGLAGRNEQFF. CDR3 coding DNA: TGTGCCAGCAGGGGACTAGCGGGGAGGAATGAGCAGTTCTTC.

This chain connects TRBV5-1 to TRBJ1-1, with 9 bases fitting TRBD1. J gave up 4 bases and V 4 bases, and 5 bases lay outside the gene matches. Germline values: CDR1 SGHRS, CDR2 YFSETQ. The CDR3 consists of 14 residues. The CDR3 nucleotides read TGCGCCAGCAGCGGCAAGACAGGGGGCACTGAAGCTTTCTTT. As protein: CASSGKTGGTEAFF.

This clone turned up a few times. The DNA for the CDR3 is TGTGCCAGCAGTGAACACTACAGACAGGGGAATCAGCCCCAGCATTTT. It yields the protein CASSEHYRQGNQPQHF. This rearrangement joins TRBV6-1 to TRBJ1-5, with 8 bases fitting TRBD1. CDR3 length equals 16 residues. From germline, CDR1 is MNHNS and CDR2 SASEGT. Losses at the gene ends were 2 bases for V and 4 bases for J; bases not matched to a gene: 7.

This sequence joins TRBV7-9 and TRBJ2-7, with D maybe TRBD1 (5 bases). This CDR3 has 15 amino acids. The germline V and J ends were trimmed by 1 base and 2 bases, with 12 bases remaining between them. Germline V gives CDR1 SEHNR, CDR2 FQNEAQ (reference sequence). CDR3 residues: CASSLVDKGPYEQYF. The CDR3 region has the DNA TGTGCCAGCAGCTTAGTAGATAAGGGGCCCTACGAGCAGTACTTC.

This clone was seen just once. CDR3 residues: CASSSDRAGSDTQYF. CDR3 sequence (DNA): TGTGCCAGCAGCTCCGACAGGGCCGGGTCGGATACGCAGTATTTT. The J gene is TRBJ2-3, the V gene TRBV7-9; TRBD1 matches 7 bases. From germline, CDR1 is SEHNR and CDR2 FQNEAQ (reference sequence). This CDR3 spans 15 amino acids. Trimming at V came to 4 bases and at J to 6 bases, leaving 10 bases not matched to a gene.

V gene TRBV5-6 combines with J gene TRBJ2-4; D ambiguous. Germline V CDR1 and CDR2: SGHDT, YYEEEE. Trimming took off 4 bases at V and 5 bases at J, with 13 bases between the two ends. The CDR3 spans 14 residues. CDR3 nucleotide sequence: TGTGCCAGCAGCCTTCCGGGTTTCCAAAACATTCAGTACTTC. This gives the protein CASSLPGFQNIQYF. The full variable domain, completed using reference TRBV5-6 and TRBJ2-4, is DAGVTQSPTHLIKTRGQQVTLRCSPKSGHDTVSWYQQALGQGPQFIFQYYEEEERQRGNFPDRFSGHQFPNYSSELNVNALLLGDSALYLCASSLPGFQNIQYFGAGTRLSVL.

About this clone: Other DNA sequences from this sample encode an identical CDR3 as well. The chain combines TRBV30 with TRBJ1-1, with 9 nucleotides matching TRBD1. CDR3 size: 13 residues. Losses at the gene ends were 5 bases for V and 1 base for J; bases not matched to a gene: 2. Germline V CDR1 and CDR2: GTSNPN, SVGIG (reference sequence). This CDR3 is CAWLGQGNTEAFF. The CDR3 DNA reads TGTGCCTGGCTGGGACAGGGGAACACTGAAGCTTTCTTT. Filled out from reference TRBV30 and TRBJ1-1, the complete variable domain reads SQTIHQWPATLVQPVGSPLSLECTVEGTSNPNLYWYRQAAGRGLQLLFYSVGIGQISSEVPQNLSASRPQDRQFILSSKKLLLSDSGFYLCAWLGQGNTEAFFGQGTRLTVV.

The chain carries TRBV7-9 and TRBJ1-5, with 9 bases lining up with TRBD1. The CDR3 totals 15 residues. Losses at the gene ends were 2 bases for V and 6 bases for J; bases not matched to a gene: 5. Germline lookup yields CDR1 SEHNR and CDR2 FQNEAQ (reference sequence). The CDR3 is CASSLTGGQGQPQHF. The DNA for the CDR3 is TGTGCCAGCAGCTTAACAGGGGGACAGGGTCAGCCCCAGCATTTT.

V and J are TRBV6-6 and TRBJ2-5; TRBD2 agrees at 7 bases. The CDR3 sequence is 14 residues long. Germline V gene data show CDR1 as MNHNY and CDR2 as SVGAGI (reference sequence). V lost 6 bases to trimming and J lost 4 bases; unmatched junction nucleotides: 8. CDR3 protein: CASRTPGGAETQYF. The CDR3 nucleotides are TGTGCCAGCAGAACACCGGGGGGAGCAGAGACCCAGTACTTC.

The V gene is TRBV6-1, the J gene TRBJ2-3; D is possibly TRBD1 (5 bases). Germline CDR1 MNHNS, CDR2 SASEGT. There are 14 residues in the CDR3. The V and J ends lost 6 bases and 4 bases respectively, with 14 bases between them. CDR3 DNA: TGTGCCAGCAGGGACACGAAGGGATCAGATACGCAGTATTTT. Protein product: CASRDTKGSDTQYF.

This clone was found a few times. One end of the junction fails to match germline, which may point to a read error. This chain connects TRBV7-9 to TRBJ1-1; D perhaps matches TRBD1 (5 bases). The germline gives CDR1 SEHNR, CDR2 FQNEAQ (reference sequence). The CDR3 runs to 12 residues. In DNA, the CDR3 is TGTGCCAGCAGCTTAGTGAAGGGGAACAACGATTTT. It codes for CASSLVKGNNDF.

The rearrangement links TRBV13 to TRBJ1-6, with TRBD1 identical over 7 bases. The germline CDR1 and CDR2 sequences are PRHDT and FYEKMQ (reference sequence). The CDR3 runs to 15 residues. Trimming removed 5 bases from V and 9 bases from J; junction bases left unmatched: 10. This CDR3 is CASSIHRGDSSPLHF. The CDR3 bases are TGTGCCAGCAGCATTCACAGGGGAGATAGTTCACCCCTCCACTTT.

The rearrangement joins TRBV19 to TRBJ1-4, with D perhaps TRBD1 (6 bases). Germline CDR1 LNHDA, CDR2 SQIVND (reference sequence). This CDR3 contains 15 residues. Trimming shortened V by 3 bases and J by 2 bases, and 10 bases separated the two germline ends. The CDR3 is CASSIGTLTNEKLFF. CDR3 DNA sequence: TGTGCCAGTAGTATCGGGACACTCACTAATGAAAAACTGTTTTTT.

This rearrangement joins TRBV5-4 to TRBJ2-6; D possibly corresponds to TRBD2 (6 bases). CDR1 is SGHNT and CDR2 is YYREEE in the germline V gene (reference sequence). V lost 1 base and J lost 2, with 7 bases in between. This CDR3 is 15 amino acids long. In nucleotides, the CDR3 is TGTGCCAGCAGCTTGCCGGGGGCTGGGGCCAACGTCCTGACTTTC. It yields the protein CASSLPGAGANVLTF.

The CDR3 here is CASSSQQDLIVGYTF. The CDR3 DNA reads as TGTGCCAGCAGCTCTCAACAGGACCTTATCGTCGGCTACACCTTC. The rearrangement uses TRBV13 and TRBJ1-2; a weak D match, TRBD1 (5 bases). CDR1 is PRHDT, CDR2 FYEKMQ, per germline (reference sequence). V lost 4 bases to trimming and J lost 8 bases, with 20 bases between them. The CDR3 spans 15 residues. The variable domain in full, with the rest retrieved from reference TRBV13 and TRBJ1-2, is AAGVIQSPRHLIKEKRETATLKCYPIPRHDTVYWYQQGPGQDPQFLISFYEKMQSDKGSIPDRFSAQQFSDYHSELNMSSLELGDSALYFCASSSQQDLIVGYTFGSGTRLTVV.

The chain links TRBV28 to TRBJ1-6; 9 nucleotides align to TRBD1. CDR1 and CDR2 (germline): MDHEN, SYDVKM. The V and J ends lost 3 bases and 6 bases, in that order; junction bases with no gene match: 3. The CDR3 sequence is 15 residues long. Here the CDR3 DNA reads TGTGCCAGCAGTTTGGGACAGGGACTTAATTCACCCCTCCACTTT. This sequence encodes CASSLGQGLNSPLHF.

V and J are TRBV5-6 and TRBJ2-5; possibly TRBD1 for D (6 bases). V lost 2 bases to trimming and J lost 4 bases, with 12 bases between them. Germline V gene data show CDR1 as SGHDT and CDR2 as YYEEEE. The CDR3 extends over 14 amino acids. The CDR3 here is CASSLGTILETQYF. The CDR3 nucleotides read TGTGCCAGCAGCTTAGGGACAATATTAGAGACCCAGTACTTC.

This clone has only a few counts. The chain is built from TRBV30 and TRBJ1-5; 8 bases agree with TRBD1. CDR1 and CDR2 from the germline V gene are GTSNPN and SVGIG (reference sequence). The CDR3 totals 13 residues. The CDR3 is CAFETGENQPQHF. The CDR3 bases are TGTGCTTTTGAGACAGGGGAGAATCAGCCCCAGCATTTT. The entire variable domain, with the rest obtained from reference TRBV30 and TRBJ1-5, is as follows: SQTIHQWPATLVQPVGSPLSLECTVEGTSNPNLYWYRQAAGRGLQLLFYSVGIGQISSEVPQNLSASRPQDRQFILSSKKLLLSDSGFYLCAFETGENQPQHFGDGTRLSIL.

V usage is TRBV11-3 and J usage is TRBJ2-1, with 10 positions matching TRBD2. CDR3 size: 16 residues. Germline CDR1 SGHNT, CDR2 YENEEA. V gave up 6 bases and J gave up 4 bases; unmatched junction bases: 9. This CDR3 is CASRYPQREGYNEQFF. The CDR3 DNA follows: TGTGCCAGCAGGTACCCTCAGCGGGAGGGTTACAATGAGCAGTTCTTC.

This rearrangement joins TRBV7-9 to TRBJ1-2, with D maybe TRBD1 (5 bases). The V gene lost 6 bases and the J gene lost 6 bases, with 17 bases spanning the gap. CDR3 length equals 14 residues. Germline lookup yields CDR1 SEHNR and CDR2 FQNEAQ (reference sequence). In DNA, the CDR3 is TGTGCCAGCAGTTCGAGGTGGGAGGGGAATGGCTACACCTTC. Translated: CASSSRWEGNGYTF.

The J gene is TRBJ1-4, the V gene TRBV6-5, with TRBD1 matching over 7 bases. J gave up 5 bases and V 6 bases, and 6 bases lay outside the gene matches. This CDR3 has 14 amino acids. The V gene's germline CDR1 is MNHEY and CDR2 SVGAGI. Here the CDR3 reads CASSPGGQNEKLFF. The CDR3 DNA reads TGTGCCAGCAGCCCAGGGGGGCAGAATGAAAAACTGTTTTTT.